The next 24 T cell receptor beta chains were all read from a single sample in a study of T cells in Graves' hyperthyroidism and ophthalmopathy. There were TCR beta CDR3 regions amplified from RNA transcripts. The TCR CDR3 was amplified in a first-round RT-PCR using the HTBI primer set. In TCRdb, the multiplex PCR reads were re-called with MiXCR into one record per CDR3 protein. The data contain about 500,000 distinct CDR3 sequences, roughly 17% of them seen just once; the ten biggest clones take up 18%. Sequencing input: blood. The receptor set was obtained from a woman aged 18-35 years with Graves' hyperthyroidism.

This clonotype was found many times. The chain links TRBV20-1 to TRBJ2-7; tentative D call: TRBD2 (5 bases). Germline CDR1 and CDR2: DFQATT and SNEGSKA (reference sequence). This CDR3 has 13 amino acids. Trimming left V 1 base short and J 4 bases short, with 11 bases between. The CDR3, as DNA: TGCAGTGCTAGAGGAGGTAGCGAGTACGAGCAGTACTTC. This sequence encodes CSARGGSEYEQYF.

The V call is TRBV14, the J call TRBJ2-3, with D perhaps TRBD2 (6 bases). V was pared by 2 bases and J by 5 bases, with 11 bases between. Germline CDR1 and CDR2: SGHDN and FVKESK. This CDR3 comprises 14 residues. The CDR3 is CASSQWRGGDTQYF. The CDR3 coding sequence is TGTGCCAGCAGCCAATGGCGGGGCGGAGATACGCAGTATTTT.

The V gene is TRBV9, the J gene TRBJ2-7; D perhaps matches TRBD2 (6 bases). The germline CDR1 and CDR2 sequences are SGDLS and YYNGEE. This CDR3 comprises 14 residues. Trimming removed 3 bases from V and 3 bases from J, with 13 bases in between. DNA for the CDR3: TGTGCCAGCAGCGCCTGGGACTGGGACTACGAGCAGTACTTC. It translates to CASSAWDWDYEQYF.

A few counts support this clonotype. The V and J genes are TRBV6-2 or TRBV6-3 and TRBJ1-5; D call uncertain. CDR1 and CDR2 (germline): MNHEY, SVGEGT. Trimming shortened V by 2 bases and J by 6 bases, and 14 bases separated the two germline ends. This CDR3 has 15 residues. CDR3 loop: CASSYRRQSGQPQHF. The CDR3 DNA follows: TGTGCCAGCAGTTACAGGAGGCAATCGGGTCAGCCCCAGCATTTT.

As regards this clonotype: A much larger clone lies a single base off, so this may be a read error. V usage is TRBV7-9 and J usage is TRBJ2-5; 7 bases match TRBD1. The CDR3 covers 15 residues. Germline lookup yields CDR1 SEHNR and CDR2 FQNEAQ (reference sequence). The CDR3 spells CAGSRILGTAETQYF. The CDR3 DNA is TGTGCCGGCAGCAGAATCCTCGGGACAGCGGAGACCCAGTACTTC. The whole variable domain, remainder taken from reference TRBV7-9 and TRBJ2-5, is DTGVSQNPRHKITKRGQNVTFRCDPISEHNRLYWYRQTLGQGPEFLTYFQNEAQLEKSRLLSDRFSAERPKGSFSTLEIQRTEQGDSAMYLCAGSRILGTAETQYFGPGTRLLVL.

In this sample, this clonotype turned up a few times. The chain is built from TRBV12-3 or TRBV12-4 and TRBJ2-2; 9 bases are shared with TRBD1. The CDR3 spans 16 residues. The trim removed 6 bases at V and 4 bases at J, leaving 9 bases unmatched. The CDR3, as DNA: TGTGCCAGCAGCTGGACAGGGGAGGTGATCACCGGGGAGCTGTTTTTT. It specifies CASSWTGEVITGELFF.

The sample holds a few counts of this clonotype. This chain uses TRBV4-1 with TRBJ2-7; D might be TRBD1 or TRBD2, each matching 7 bases. Trimming left V 0 bases short and J 4 bases short, with 19 bases between. The CDR3 consists of 17 residues. The germline gives CDR1 MGHRA, CDR2 YSYEKL. The CDR3 DNA reads as TGCGCCAGCAGCCAAGATGAGGGGGGGACAGTTCAATACGAGCAGTACTTC. Its protein product is CASSQDEGGTVQYEQYF.

J is TRBJ1-4 and V is TRBV13; 7 bases match TRBD1. The germline gives CDR1 PRHDT, CDR2 FYEKMQ (reference sequence). V lost 5 bases, J lost 4 bases, and 4 bases stayed unmatched. This CDR3 has 14 amino acids. Here the CDR3 reads CASSLTGHNEKLFF. CDR3 in DNA: TGTGCCAGCAGCCTGACAGGGCATAATGAAAAACTGTTTTTT.

This chain links TRBV20-1 with TRBJ1-5, with 7 bases fitting TRBD1. V gave up 2 bases and J gave up 11 bases; unmatched junction bases: 6. This CDR3 spans 12 amino acids. Germline-derived CDR1 and CDR2 are DFQATT and SNEGSKA (reference sequence). For the CDR3, the DNA is TGCAGTGCTAGAAAAAGACAGGGAGCCCAGCATTTT. Its protein product is CSARKRQGAQHF.

This clonotype was recorded at least ten times. The rearrangement uses TRBV13 and TRBJ1-1; maybe TRBD1 (5 bases). The CDR3 contains 14 residues. V lost 3 bases and J lost 3, with 11 bases in between. Germline loops: CDR1 PRHDT, CDR2 FYEKMQ (reference sequence). The CDR3 DNA is TGTGCCAGCAGCTTCGGGGGGGGAGACACTGAAGCTTTCTTT. Translating it yields CASSFGGGDTEAFF.

This clonotype was seen repeatedly, ten times or more. The chain has TRBV6-1 and TRBJ2-7, with 11 bases fitting TRBD2. The ends lost 6 bases at V and 3 bases at J; junction bases unmatched: 4. Germline V gene sequence: CDR1 MNHNS, CDR2 SASEGT. CDR3 length: 14 amino acids. The CDR3 protein is CASSSGTSGYEQYF. As DNA, the CDR3 is TGTGCCAGCAGCTCCGGGACTAGCGGCTACGAGCAGTACTTC.

The V and J genes are TRBV10-2 and TRBJ1-5; 8 positions agree with TRBD1. V lost 6 bases and J lost 8; bases outside the gene matches: 12. The CDR3 length is 15 residues. Per germline, CDR1 WSHSY and CDR2 SAAADI. The DNA of the CDR3 is TGCGCCAGCAGCGAATCAGACAGGGGAGGTGAGCCCCAGCATTTT. This codes for CASSESDRGGEPQHF.

The genes are TRBV20-1 and TRBJ1-2, with D perhaps TRBD1 (6 bases). The CDR3 covers 13 residues. Germline V gene lookup returns CDR1 DFQATT and CDR2 SNEGSKA (reference sequence). Trimming pared 5 bases from V and 3 bases from J, leaving 13 bases between. The CDR3 loop reads CSAGRTADYGYTF. CDR3 DNA sequence: TGCAGTGCTGGAAGGACAGCGGACTATGGCTACACCTTC.

The chain combines TRBV20-1 with TRBJ2-1; possibly TRBD1 or TRBD2 for D (5 bases each). With 0 bases removed from V and 0 bases from J, the gap between germline ends came to 12 bases. CDR1 is DFQATT, CDR2 SNEGSKA, per germline (reference sequence). The CDR3 extends over 16 amino acids. The CDR3 DNA reads TGCAGTGCTAGAGATTTGGGGGTCAGCTCCTACAATGAGCAGTTCTTC. It encodes CSARDLGVSSYNEQFF.

This chain uses TRBV19 with TRBJ1-6; D not resolved. Germline CDR1 reads LNHDA; CDR2 reads SQIVND (reference sequence). V lost 8 bases and J lost 6, with 14 bases in between. This CDR3 region has 14 residues. CDR3 nucleotides: TGTGCCAGTGCTGCCTCAGACATTAATTCACCCCTCCACTTT. This sequence encodes CASAASDINSPLHF.

This clonotype was recorded at least ten times. V is TRBV6-1 and J is TRBJ2-1; TRBD2 matches at 7 bases. With 5 bases clipped from V and 7 bases from J, the junction kept 11 bases outside the gene matches. Germline-derived CDR1 and CDR2 are MNHNS and SASEGT. CDR3 size: 15 residues. CDR3 nucleotides: TGTGCCAGCAGTAGGGGACCTAGCGGTAGGAATGAGCAGTTCTTC. It is translated as CASSRGPSGRNEQFF.

This clonotype has a count of ten or more. This chain joins TRBV15 and TRBJ2-3; D is undetermined. The CDR3 spans 18 residues. Trimming pared 1 base from V and 2 bases from J, leaving 19 bases between. Germline V gene lookup returns CDR1 LNHNV and CDR2 YYDKDF (reference sequence). Here the CDR3 reads CATSRGVSLLGITDTQYF. Written as DNA, the CDR3 is TGTGCCACCAGCAGAGGGGTCTCGCTATTGGGGATCACAGATACGCAGTATTTT.

In this sample, this clonotype turned up many times. The V and J genes are TRBV5-6 and TRBJ2-5, with 9 bases lining up with TRBD1. After removal of 0 bases from V and 4 bases from J, the junction contained 10 bases not matched to a gene. Germline assignment: CDR1 SGHDT and CDR2 YYEEEE. The CDR3 is made up of 17 amino acids. CDR3 sequence (DNA): TGTGCCAGCAGCTTGGTTTTGTCACAGGGGGCTTCAGAGACCCAGTACTTC. This encodes CASSLVLSQGASETQYF. The full variable domain, its missing parts supplied by reference TRBV5-6 and TRBJ2-5, is DAGVTQSPTHLIKTRGQQVTLRCSPKSGHDTVSWYQQALGQGPQFIFQYYEEEERQRGNFPDRFSGHQFPNYSSELNVNALLLGDSALYLCASSLVLSQGASETQYFGPGTRLLVL.

This clonotype appeared a few times. The chain joins TRBV7-2 to TRBJ2-1; TRBD2 matches 7 bases. CDR3 length: 15 residues. The trim removed 3 bases at V and 2 bases at J, leaving 4 bases unmatched. Germline CDR1 reads SGHTA; CDR2 reads FQGNSA. The CDR3 here is CASSLVGGTYNEQFF. Here the CDR3 DNA reads TGTGCCAGCAGCTTGGTGGGGGGGACCTACAATGAGCAGTTCTTC.

The chain uses TRBV4-3 and TRBJ2-1; 12 bases are a match to TRBD2. CDR3 length: 16 residues. Germline loops: CDR1 LGHNA, CDR2 YSLEER. J gave up 3 bases and V 3 bases, and 3 bases lay outside the gene matches. The CDR3 region has the DNA TGCGCCAGCAGCCACTGGACTAGCGGGGTCTACAATGAGCAGTTCTTC. As protein: CASSHWTSGVYNEQFF.

This clonotype has just a few counts. The chain has TRBV30 and TRBJ2-7, with 8 bases aligning to TRBD2. J gave up 1 base and V 4 bases, and 0 bases lay outside the gene matches. This CDR3 is 12 amino acids long. Germline CDR1 reads GTSNPN; CDR2 reads SVGIG (reference sequence). The CDR3 nucleotides read TGTGCCTGGACTAGCGGGTCCTACGAGCAGTACTTC. This gives the protein CAWTSGSYEQYF. Drawing the rest from reference TRBV30 and TRBJ2-7, the complete variable domain is SQTIHQWPATLVQPVGSPLSLECTVEGTSNPNLYWYRQAAGRGLQLLFYSVGIGQISSEVPQNLSASRPQDRQFILSSKKLLLSDSGFYLCAWTSGSYEQYFGPGTRLTVT.

The chain recombines TRBV25-1 with TRBJ2-6, with a possible D match to TRBD1 (5 bases). CDR1 is MGHDK, CDR2 SYGVNS, per germline. The CDR3 sequence is 16 residues long. V was shortened by 1 base and J by 2 bases, with 9 bases between the two germline ends. This chain's CDR3 is CASSESQGAGANVLTF. CDR3 bases: TGTGCCAGCAGTGAATCCCAGGGTGCTGGGGCCAACGTCCTGACTTTC. The variable domain in full, completed from reference TRBV25-1 and TRBJ2-6, reads EADIYQTPRYLVIGTGKKITLECSQTMGHDKMYWYQQDPGMELHLIHYSYGVNSTEKGDLSSESTVSRIRTEHFPLTLESARPSHTSQYLCASSESQGAGANVLTFGAGSRLTVL.

CDR3 nucleotide sequence: TGTGCCAGCAGTTCAACAGGTACCTACGAGCAGTACTTC. Translating it yields CASSSTGTYEQYF. The V and J genes are TRBV27 and TRBJ2-7; D might be TRBD1 (5 bases). This CDR3 is built from 13 residues. Trimming pared 4 bases from V and 2 bases from J, leaving 9 bases between. Germline-derived CDR1 and CDR2 are MNHEY and SMNVEV (reference sequence).

This clonotype was recorded a few times. J is TRBJ2-5 and V is TRBV3-1; 8 bases are shared with TRBD1. J lost 6 bases, V lost 1 base, and 4 bases had no gene match. Germline CDR1 reads LGHDT; CDR2 reads YNNKEL (reference sequence). The CDR3 covers 14 residues. The CDR3 coding sequence is TGTGCCAGCAGCCAAGCAGGGGGCGGGAAGACCCAGTACTTC. Its translation is CASSQAGGGKTQYF.